The next 24 T cell receptor beta chains were all read from a single sample in a study of human T cells and chemical hapten exposure (dated by TCRdb to about 2021). The protocol used for the library was RACE. The listed sequencing device is NextSeq 500. Starting from the raw public reads, TCRdb applied fastp trimming at Q25, assembled clones with MiXCR and retained in-frame beta chains. A single entry per CDR3 protein holds the most common genes and DNA from its merged rows. The sample table holds a few hundred thousand distinct CDR3 sequences, of which under 6.5% were seen once. The top ten clonotypes cover roughly 5.4% of the sample. The sample's time point label is to be understood as: patch test 2, 6 weeks after DPC sensitization. In the paper's terms, the treatment or condition label means: therapeutic diphenylcyclopropenone sensitization with weekly scalp DPC. Sequenced here: whole blood, sampled in connection with sensitization to the hapten diphenylcyclopropenone (DPC). These receptors all come from a woman between 18 and 29 years old with alopecia areata. Some clones in this sample may be carry-over from other donors' samples.

This clonotype was recorded many times. The V gene is TRBV20-1, the J gene TRBJ2-7; D call uncertain. Germline values: CDR1 DFQATT, CDR2 SNEGSKA (reference sequence). The CDR3 spans 13 residues. CDR3: CSAYRANSYEQYF. The CDR3 region has the DNA TGCAGCGCTTATAGGGCTAACTCCTACGAGCAGTACTTC.

This clonotype came up a few times. V gene TRBV7-2 combines with J gene TRBJ1-5; 7 bases match TRBD1. Trimming took 2 bases from V and 3 from J; bases not matched to a gene: 4. CDR1 and CDR2 (germline): SGHTA, FQGNSA. The CDR3 is 15 residues long. The CDR3 is CASSLSTGLNQPQHF. CDR3 bases: TGTGCCAGCAGCTTATCGACAGGGCTCAATCAGCCCCAGCATTTT.

The V gene is TRBV20-1, the J gene TRBJ2-3, with TRBD1 as a possible D gene (5 bases). The germline V gene encodes CDR1 DFQATT and CDR2 SNEGSKA (reference sequence). Trimming pared 6 bases from V and 2 bases from J, leaving 15 bases between. CDR3 length equals 14 residues. The CDR3 nucleotides are TGCAGTGCCACCGACAGTCAGAACACAGATACGCAGTATTTT. Translating it yields CSATDSQNTDTQYF.

This chain uses TRBV4-1 with TRBJ2-7, with a weak D call TRBD2 (6 bases). Trimming shortened V by 1 base and J by 6 bases, and 19 bases separated the two germline ends. CDR1 and CDR2 from the germline V gene are MGHRA and YSYEKL. CDR3 length: 16 amino acids. The CDR3 sequence is CASSQAAGPTTGEQYF. The CDR3 nucleotides read TGCGCCAGCAGCCAAGCGGCGGGGCCCACTACGGGCGAGCAGTACTTC.

This clonotype was observed a handful of times. The genes are TRBV14 and TRBJ2-7, with 9 bases that match TRBD1. The CDR3 has 14 residues. Germline assignment: CDR1 SGHDN and CDR2 FVKESK. Unmatched junction bases numbered 2, after V lost 2 bases and J lost 3 bases. CDR3 in DNA: TGTGCCAGCAGCCAATGGACAGGGGACTACGAGCAGTACTTC. It is translated as CASSQWTGDYEQYF.

This clonotype was detected ten times or more. The rearrangement uses TRBV7-6 and TRBJ1-1, with D unresolved. The V end was cut by 0 bases, the J end by 4 bases, with 15 bases between. The germline gives CDR1 SGHVS, CDR2 FNYEAQ. This CDR3 region has 16 residues. This CDR3 is CASSLAGIGSGTEAFF. CDR3 nucleotide sequence: TGTGCCAGCAGCTTAGCGGGCATAGGGTCGGGCACTGAAGCTTTCTTT.

V and J are TRBV6-5 and TRBJ2-7; D might be TRBD1 (8 bases). Germline CDR1 MNHEY, CDR2 SVGAGI. The CDR3 has 14 residues. The germline V and J ends were trimmed by 5 bases and 5 bases, with 16 bases remaining between them. DNA for the CDR3: TGTGCCAGCAGTACCAGGACAGGGAGGGACGAGCAGTACTTC. It specifies CASSTRTGRDEQYF.

This chain joins TRBV12-3 or TRBV12-4 and TRBJ1-3, with 7 bases identical to TRBD1. J was trimmed by 5 bases and V by 2 bases; bases with no gene match: 6. The CDR3 sequence is 15 residues long. CDR3 amino acids: CASSLPLGQRNTIYF. Written as DNA, the CDR3 is TGTGCCAGCAGTTTACCCCTGGGACAGAGAAACACCATATATTTT.

This clonotype was recorded a few times. The chain employs TRBV7-2 and TRBJ2-3; 12 nucleotides match TRBD2. V gave up 6 bases and J gave up 10 bases; unmatched junction bases: 5. The V gene's germline CDR1 is SGHTA and CDR2 FQGNSA. The CDR3 consists of 13 residues. Here the CDR3 DNA reads TGTGCCAGCAGTTCAACTAGCGGGGGGTCGCAGTATTTT. It codes for CASSSTSGGSQYF.

This clonotype was counted only a few times. One junction end does not reproduce the germline sequence, and a read error may be involved. This chain uses TRBV7-7 with TRBJ2-3; TRBD1 aligns across 10 bases. The CDR3 consists of 15 residues. In germline, CDR1 is SSHAT, CDR2 FNYEAQ (reference sequence). In DNA form, the CDR3 reads TGTGCTAGCAGCTCCGGGACAGGGGAAGGAGATACGCAGTATTTT. This encodes CASSSGTGEGDTQYF.

This clonotype was seen at least ten times. V and J are TRBV7-8 and TRBJ2-4; TRBD1 agrees at 7 bases. The CDR3 has 14 amino acids. The germline CDR1 and CDR2 sequences are SGHVS and FQNEAQ. V dropped 1 base and J dropped 6; count of bases not matched to a gene: 3. The CDR3 is CASSLERGRNIQYF. The CDR3 nucleotides are TGTGCCAGCAGCTTAGAGAGGGGGCGAAACATTCAGTACTTC.

The V call is TRBV7-9, the J call TRBJ1-2, with 8 bases lining up with TRBD1. The CDR3 length is 15 residues. Germline loops: CDR1 SEHNR, CDR2 FQNEAQ (reference sequence). Trimming cost V 4 bases and J 1 base; bases outside gene matches: 5. The DNA of the CDR3 is TGTGCCAGCAGCTCCTTGACAGGGGTTAACTATGGCTACACCTTC. This encodes CASSSLTGVNYGYTF. The full variable domain, completed using reference TRBV7-9 and TRBJ1-2, is DTGVSQNPRHKITKRGQNVTFRCDPISEHNRLYWYRQTLGQGPEFLTYFQNEAQLEKSRLLSDRFSAERPKGSFSTLEIQRTEQGDSAMYLCASSSLTGVNYGYTFGSGTRLTVV.

This clonotype was seen a few times. This chain joins TRBV12-3 or TRBV12-4 and TRBJ2-5; 9 positions match TRBD2. V shed 5 bases and J 4 bases; nucleotides not matched to a gene: 8. The CDR3 is 15 residues long. The CDR3 DNA follows: TGTGCCAGCAGTCGGAATCTAGCGGGGCCAGAGACCCAGTACTTC. It codes for CASSRNLAGPETQYF.

This clonotype occurred a few times. The chain couples TRBV12-3 or TRBV12-4 to TRBJ1-4; the match to TRBD1 covers 9 bases. The J segment lost 2 bases and the V segment lost 6 bases, leaving 10 bases of the junction unmatched. This CDR3 contains 17 residues. CDR3: CASSHKQGARTNEKLFF. The CDR3 DNA is TGTGCCAGCAGCCACAAACAGGGGGCGAGGACTAATGAAAAACTGTTTTTT.

The chain uses TRBV14 and TRBJ2-3; D unclear. This CDR3 comprises 14 residues. V was trimmed by 4 bases and J by 2 bases, leaving 10 bases between them. Germline V CDR1 and CDR2: SGHDN, FVKESK. CDR3: CASSPRLYTDTQYF. The CDR3 DNA reads as TGTGCCAGCAGCCCCCGGCTTTACACAGATACGCAGTATTTT.

This clonotype has a count of ten or more. The chain links TRBV9 to TRBJ2-3; the D is unclear. The CDR3 is 16 amino acids. With 4 bases removed from V and 4 bases from J, the gap between germline ends came to 19 bases. CDR1 and CDR2 (germline): SGDLS, YYNGEE. CDR3 sequence reads: CASSSKPRLSPDTQYF. The CDR3 region has the DNA TGTGCCAGCAGCTCCAAACCCAGACTCTCCCCAGATACGCAGTATTTT.

This sequence joins TRBV7-9 and TRBJ2-3; no definite D call. Between the trimmed V and J ends, which lost 3 bases and 3 bases, there was a span of 7 bases. The germline V gene encodes CDR1 SEHNR and CDR2 FQNEAQ (reference sequence). The CDR3 is 13 amino acids. Here the CDR3 reads CASSLSLTDTQYF. The CDR3 region has the DNA TGTGCCAGCAGCTTGAGCCTAACAGATACGCAGTATTTT.

This clonotype was picked up many times. This chain uses TRBV29-1 with TRBJ2-3; a weak D match, TRBD2 (5 bases). Trimming cost V 6 bases and J 1 base, with 14 bases left between them. The CDR3 covers 14 residues. The germline CDR1 and CDR2 sequences are SQVTM and ANQGSEA. The CDR3 sequence is CSVNGKSGTDTQYF. The CDR3 DNA reads TGCAGCGTCAACGGGAAATCCGGCACAGATACGCAGTATTTT.

This chain uses TRBV7-2 with TRBJ1-6, with 7 bases identical to TRBD1. The germline V gene encodes CDR1 SGHTA and CDR2 FQGNSA. V shed 4 bases and J 4 bases; nucleotides not matched to a gene: 4. This CDR3 has 15 amino acids. DNA for the CDR3: TGTGCCAGCAGCTGGACAGGAGCTTATAATTCACCCCTCCACTTT. Amino acids: CASSWTGAYNSPLHF.

The V and J genes are TRBV7-9 and TRBJ2-5, with 9 bases that match TRBD2. V lost 4 bases, J lost 3 bases, and 15 bases stayed unmatched. This CDR3 has 18 residues. Germline CDR1 SEHNR, CDR2 FQNEAQ (reference sequence). CDR3 loop: CASSSPGSILAGKETQYF. CDR3 coding DNA: TGTGCCAGCAGCTCCCCCGGCAGTATTCTAGCGGGGAAAGAGACCCAGTACTTC.

This clonotype was picked up a small number of times. This chain joins TRBV5-6 and TRBJ2-2; perhaps TRBD2 as D (5 bases). CDR1 SGHDT and CDR2 YYEEEE come from the germline V gene. V was shortened by 5 bases and J by 2 bases, with 16 bases between the two germline ends. This CDR3 is built from 16 residues. CDR3 protein: CASSSLDLANTGELFF. CDR3 DNA: TGTGCCAGCAGTTCGCTCGACCTAGCTAACACCGGGGAGCTGTTTTTT.

This clonotype was counted many times. The rearrangement links TRBV6-2 or TRBV6-3 to TRBJ1-1, with D unresolved. V was cut by 0 bases and J by 6 bases, with 8 bases left in between. From germline, CDR1 is MNHEY and CDR2 SVGEGT. The CDR3 extends over 13 amino acids. CDR3 amino acids: CASSYSPWSEAFF. CDR3 DNA sequence: TGTGCCAGCAGTTACTCCCCATGGTCTGAAGCTTTCTTT.

The chain recombines TRBV28 with TRBJ1-1; weak D call: TRBD1 (5 bases). The CDR3 is made up of 12 amino acids. Germline assignment: CDR1 MDHEN and CDR2 SYDVKM. Between the trimmed V and J ends, which lost 8 bases and 5 bases, there was a span of 12 bases. The CDR3 DNA reads as TGTGCCAGCCGCTTAGGGGTTACTGAAGCTTTCTTT. Amino acid sequence: CASRLGVTEAFF.

This clonotype was seen many times. The rearrangement links TRBV10-3 to TRBJ2-3; perhaps TRBD1 as D (5 bases). The germline V gene encodes CDR1 ENHRY and CDR2 SYGVKD. The CDR3 has 15 residues. Deletions cut 1 base from V and 3 bases from J, with 11 bases between. CDR3 sequence (DNA): TGTGCCATCAGTGAGTTTGGGGCCGGAACAGATACGCAGTATTTT. Its protein product is CAISEFGAGTDTQYF.